Sequencing of this T cell receptor beta chain was carried out in a study of radiation and T cells in renal cell carcinoma (TCRdb year 2020). Looking at the study overall: The samples were drawn from a clinical trial, where primary renal cell carcinomas were treated with 15 Gy of stereotactic body radiation therapy and then removed by nephrectomy 4 weeks afterward. TCR beta sequencing covered over 50 samples in total, comprising approximately 26 tumors and roughly 27 peripheral blood samples. In the approximately 57 samples combined, 4 million to 5 million unique CDR3 nucleotide sequences were found, encoding roughly 2,500,000 unique CDR3 amino acid sequences. Study-level results and caveats: Because pretreatment tumor biopsies were not available, the baseline intratumoral presence of clonotypes could not be determined. Blood repertoire dynamics were not followed beyond 4 weeks after treatment. With a single-armed trial design, the study had no way to address how radiation dose or scheduling affects the TCR repertoire. In blood, the top tumor clonotypes increased between baseline and 2 weeks post-radiation and then shrank by 4 weeks, which suggests that tumor-resident clones expanded only transiently.

In the paper's terms, the time point label means: blood 2 weeks post-SBRT. What the treatment or condition label conveys for this sample: 15 Gy SBRT to primary tumor, nephrectomy 4 weeks later. Serial peripheral blood from radiation-treated patients was sampled at baseline, 2 weeks and 4 weeks after SBRT to track tumor-enriched clonotypes. All patients had renal cell carcinoma with clear cell pathology. The QIAamp DNA Blood Mini Kit (Qiagen) was used to prepare genomic DNA for TCR sequencing. The analyses included just those samples that passed every quality control check. TCR beta libraries were generated from genomic DNA with the immunoSEQ kit, following the manufacturer's recommendations. For library preparation, a first multiplex PCR was performed with proprietary primers, followed by a second PCR in which unique barcodes were added, and bead cleanups were performed after each round. Each sample batch included a kit-provided positive control reaction and a negative control reaction. The final libraries were assessed on an Agilent 4200 TapeStation D1000 ScreenTape, pooled by volume, and quantified by qPCR. Sequencing ran on an Illumina NextSeq500 with a MidOutput 150-cycle cartridge, using 156 Read1 and 15 Index1 cycles with kit custom primers. The pooled library was loaded at around 1 pM with 20% PhiX control spiked in. In the paper's pipeline: The vendor-processed data were analyzed in R, and a clonotype was defined as all T cells that share the same CDR3 nucleotide sequence. For clone abundance analyses, frequencies were normalized to the 10,000 most abundant clones in each sample. Public T cell clones, which averaged fewer than five per sample, were excluded before analysis. Tumor-enriched clonotypes and baseline blood-enriched clonotypes were defined as those with an abundance difference of at least 32-fold between compartments. Clonotypes expanded or contracted between blood time points were identified with a beta-binomial differential abundance model. Tumor-blood repertoire similarity was measured with the Baroni-Urbani and Buser coefficient, and groups were compared using two-tailed Wilcoxon tests in R. TCRdb took this table from immuneACCESS and kept in-frame rearrangements with V and J called. Such tables lack part of the clones; where checked against another copy, unresolved V genes explain under half of the gap, and the rest is unexplained. V and J calls and clone size come straight from that table; D and trimming were deduced from the DNA. Within this sample are 100,000 to 150,000 clones, with approximately 85% of them counted one time only. The ten largest make up around 6.1% of the sample.

CDR1 and CDR2 (SGHAT, FQNNGV) derive from the germline V gene. The CDR3 contains 15 residues, cysteine and phenylalanine counted. The DNA shown is the 45-base CDR3, in frame from base 1. V is shortened by 3 bases, J by 4 bases, and the region joining them spans 12 bases. Concerning this clone: Its cognate antigen has yet to be identified. No clone much larger than this one lies a single base away; base qualities are absent.

The chain is assembled from TRBV11-2 and TRBJ2-2; TRBD2 could be the D gene, as 6 bases match. The receptor was isolated from a man aged 50-60 years with renal cell carcinoma. Here the sequenced sample was blood, taken from a patient whose treatment included radiotherapy and nephrectomy. Here the CDR3 is given as CASSLRGLLTGELFF. The DNA is TGTGCCAGCAGCTTGAGGGGACTTCTCACCGGGGAGCTGTTTTTT.